This T cell receptor (beta chain) was retrieved from a study of blood T cell repertoires in COVID-19. The wider study: Collection of acute and convalescent COVID-19 samples took place in the United States, Italy and Spain. PBMCs, B-cell-depleted T cells, or T cells were the source of the cDNA or gDNA that made up the material.

Per the original methods: Amplified reference gene primers provided the basis for estimating nucleated cell counts. This table comes from immunoSEQ multiplex PCR, and its TCRdb copy is limited to in-frame clones, with some not included. V, J and clone size derive from that table, while D and trimming were established from the DNA sequence. The data contain 310,000 or so clones, 90% to 95% of them seen just once; the ten biggest clones take up over 2%. This CDR3 region has 12 residues. V gave up 4 bases and J gave up 1 base, with 4 bases separating them. Germline CDR1 and CDR2: LGHDT and YNNKEL (reference sequence). Seattle researchers signed up patients amid active infection and tracked them longitudinally.

The sample taken for sequencing was peripheral blood. The sequence came from a woman under 40 with COVID-19, enrolled during active disease. The chain combines TRBV3-1 (or the pseudogene TRBV3-2) with TRBJ1-1; no firm D call. CDR3 in DNA: TGTGCCAGCAGCCTAAAGAACACTGAAGCTTTCTTT. Translated, it gives CASSLKNTEAFF.